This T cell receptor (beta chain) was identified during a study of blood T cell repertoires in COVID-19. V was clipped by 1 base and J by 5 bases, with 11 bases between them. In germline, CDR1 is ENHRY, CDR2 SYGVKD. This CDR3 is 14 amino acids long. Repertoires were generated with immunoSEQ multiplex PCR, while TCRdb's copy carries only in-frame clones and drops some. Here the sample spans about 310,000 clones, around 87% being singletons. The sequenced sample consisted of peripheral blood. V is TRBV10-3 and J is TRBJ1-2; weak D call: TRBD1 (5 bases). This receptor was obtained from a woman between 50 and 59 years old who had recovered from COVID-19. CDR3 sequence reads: CAISEFFPGYGYTF. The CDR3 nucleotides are TGTGCCATCAGTGAGTTTTTCCCAGGGTATGGCTACACCTTC.